This T cell receptor (beta chain) was sequenced in a study of blood T cell repertoires in COVID-19. Study-wide context: The United States, Italy and Spain were the sources of the acute and convalescent COVID-19 samples. The analysed material was cDNA or gDNA that came from T cells, B-cell-depleted T cells, or PBMCs.

Study processing details: Estimates of nucleated cell counts were drawn from the amplification of reference gene primers. Here immunoSEQ multiplex PCR was the method, and the copy in TCRdb shows in-frame clones only, minus some. V, J and clone size reflect that table, while D and trimming were determined from the DNA. This table has around 180,000 clones, about four fifths appearing once. CDR3 length: 15 residues. Deletions cut 5 bases from V and 5 bases from J, with 18 bases between. Germline CDR1 is SEHNR and CDR2 is FQNEAQ (reference sequence). Sequenced: peripheral blood. This clonotype originated in a man aged 70 or older with active or convalescent COVID-19. The chain is built from TRBV7-9 and TRBJ1-2; the D gene is possibly TRBD1 (5 bases). The CDR3 reads CASSLDSRYEYGYTF. In nucleotides, the CDR3 is TGTGCCAGCAGCCTAGACAGCCGGTACGAATATGGCTACACCTTC.